This T cell receptor beta chain was captured in a study of shared clonotypes between healthy human individuals. The table came from immunoSEQ multiplex PCR; TCRdb's copy has only in-frame clones and leaves some out. This table holds fewer than 700,000 clones, 85% to 95% found once. The CDR3 loop spans 14 amino acids. CDR1 and CDR2 from the germline V gene are MNHEY and SVGAGI. V lost 0 bases, J lost 3 bases, and 5 bases lay in between. CD8 cells regarded as naive lacked CD45RO, were positively chosen for CCR7, and omitted terminally differentiated effector memory CD45RA+ cells. The chain recombines TRBV6-5 with TRBJ2-2; D is unclear. Sequencing input: naive CD8+ T cells sorted from blood. The sequence was obtained from a woman in her 30s in good health. CDR3 in DNA: TGTGCCAGCAGTTACTCGGACGACACCGGGGAGCTGTTTTTT. Translated: CASSYSDDTGELFF.